The 12 T cell receptor beta chains reported below all come from one sample, sequenced in a study of breast tumors, draining lymph nodes, adjacent tissues. The lymph nodes were axillary draining lymph nodes from breast cancer patients. Via MiXCR, TCRdb re-called the multiplex PCR reads, giving one row per CDR3 protein. The profile shows under 300,000 distinct CDR3 sequences, about 34% of them singletons. Specimen: axillary lymph node tissue. The receptor source for this set is a female donor with breast cancer. Some clones in this sample may be carry-over from other donors' samples.

This clonotype was seen at least ten times. CDR3 nucleotides: TGTGCCAGCAGCCGACAGGGAAGCGAAAAACTGTTTTTT. Amino acids: CASSRQGSEKLFF. V gene TRBV6-5 combines with J gene TRBJ1-4; TRBD1 agrees at 7 bases. The J segment lost 8 bases and the V segment lost 6 bases, leaving 6 bases of the junction unmatched. This CDR3 spans 13 amino acids. Germline-derived CDR1 and CDR2 are MNHEY and SVGAGI.

This chain links TRBV19 with TRBJ2-3; 14 nucleotides match TRBD2. The CDR3 has 17 residues. Trimming removed 5 bases from V and 2 bases from J; junction bases left unmatched: 6. The germline V gene encodes CDR1 LNHDA and CDR2 SQIVND (reference sequence). The CDR3 coding sequence is TGTGCCAGTAGTGGAGGGACTAGCGGGGGTTACACAGATACGCAGTATTTT. Its protein product is CASSGGTSGGYTDTQYF.

The chain carries TRBV7-2 and TRBJ2-7; 14 bases are shared with TRBD2. V shed 5 bases and J 9 bases; nucleotides not matched to a gene: 12. The length of the CDR3 is 16 residues. CDR1 is SGHTA and CDR2 is FQGNSA in the germline V gene. CDR3 bases: TGTGCCAGCAGCCTCGGACTAGCGGGGGGCCTAAGGGGGCAGTACTTC. Translated: CASSLGLAGGLRGQYF.

Many counts were recorded for this clonotype. The chain combines TRBV19 with TRBJ2-2; 11 bases are a match to TRBD2. There are 15 residues in the CDR3. Germline-derived CDR1 and CDR2 are LNHDA and SQIVND (reference sequence). Trimming at V came to 2 bases and at J to 8 bases, leaving 4 bases not matched to a gene. The CDR3 sequence: CASSILAGGSGELFF. For the CDR3, the DNA is TGTGCCAGTAGTATACTAGCGGGAGGTTCTGGGGAGCTGTTTTTT.

The chain links TRBV20-1 to TRBJ1-1, with D maybe TRBD1 (6 bases). There are 12 residues in the CDR3. V lost 5 bases and J lost 1, with 8 bases in between. Per the germline V gene, CDR1 is DFQATT and CDR2 is SNEGSKA (reference sequence). CDR3 loop: CSARRGNTEAFF. CDR3 nucleotides: TGCAGTGCTCGCAGGGGGAACACTGAAGCTTTCTTT.

Of note for this clonotype: The junction does not match germline at one end; this may be a read error. This rearrangement joins TRBV11-2 to TRBJ1-2; tentatively, D is TRBD1 (5 bases). Germline V CDR1 and CDR2: SGHAT, FQNNGV. CDR3 length equals 16 residues. The chain's CDR3 is CASSLGGGALVYGYIF. The CDR3 DNA is TGTGCCAGCAGCTTAGGAGGAGGGGCTTTGGTCTATGGCTACATCTTC.

This clonotype has at least ten counts. V usage is TRBV30 and J usage is TRBJ2-7, with D possibly matching TRBD2 (5 bases). The CDR3 has 13 residues. In germline, CDR1 is GTSNPN, CDR2 SVGIG (reference sequence). V was pared by 1 base and J by 2 bases, with 9 bases between. CDR3 protein: CAWSAGEAYEQYF. DNA for the CDR3: TGTGCCTGGAGTGCCGGGGAAGCCTACGAGCAGTACTTC.

This chain links TRBV19 with TRBJ2-5; unclear D gene. Trimming cost V 5 bases and J 2 bases, with 9 bases left between them. This CDR3 is 13 amino acids long. CDR1 LNHDA and CDR2 SQIVND come from the germline V gene (reference sequence). Here the CDR3 reads CASSPQDQETQYF. CDR3 DNA: TGTGCCAGTAGTCCCCAAGATCAAGAGACCCAGTACTTC.

The chain is built from TRBV12-3 or TRBV12-4 and TRBJ2-1; 9 bases are shared with TRBD1. V gave up 5 bases and J gave up 5 bases; unmatched junction bases: 4. The CDR3 extends over 14 amino acids. The CDR3 spells CASSRDRVHNEQFF. The CDR3 nucleotides read TGTGCCAGCAGTCGGGACAGGGTTCACAATGAGCAGTTCTTC.

The genes are TRBV19 and TRBJ2-2; D uncertain. Per germline, CDR1 LNHDA and CDR2 SQIVND (reference sequence). The CDR3 contains 14 residues. V gave up 0 bases and J gave up 7 bases, with 9 bases separating them. CDR3: CASSIDLGSGELFF. CDR3 coding DNA: TGTGCCAGTAGTATAGATTTGGGAAGCGGGGAGCTGTTTTTT.

Concerning this clonotype itself: The final CDR3 position lacks the conserved phenylalanine or tryptophan, pointing to a likely read error. The DNA is omitted, as the CDR3 cannot be located on it reliably, and the CDR3 follows TCRdb's listing. V is TRBV7-8 and J is TRBJ2-5; no DNA check was done on the table's D call, TRBD1. The CDR3 comprises 8 residues, both ends counted. CDR1 is SGHVS, CDR2 FQNEAQ, per germline. CDR3 region: CASSLVGG.

This clonotype showed up many times. The chain has TRBV19 and TRBJ2-3; no firm D call. The CDR3 runs to 14 residues. The V end was cut by 6 bases, the J end by 5 bases, with 15 bases between. Germline V lookup: CDR1 LNHDA, CDR2 SQIVND (reference sequence). DNA for the CDR3: TGTGCCAGTAGACTTGGGGAATCTGGAGATACGCAGTATTTT. Its protein is CASRLGESGDTQYF.